This entry lists 19 T cell receptor beta chains sequenced from one sample in a study of cytomegalovirus exposure and HLA in healthy donors. The PCR employed 60 Vbeta primers together with 13 Jbeta primers. Libraries were prepared by immunoSEQ multiplex PCR; TCRdb keeps only in-frame clonotypes and omits some of them. The sample yields around 190,000 clones, roughly 83% seen once. Sequencing was carried out using PBMCs. The origin of the receptors is a woman between 45 and 65 years old in good health and CMV-seronegative.

CDR3 loop: CASSRQTSSYEQYF. In nucleotides, the CDR3 is TGTGCCAGCAGCCGACAGACTAGCTCCTACGAGCAGTACTTC. The chain recombines TRBV11-2 with TRBJ2-7, with D possibly TRBD2 on 6 matching bases. The V and J ends lost 5 bases and 0 bases respectively, with 11 bases between them. The CDR3 is made up of 14 amino acids. CDR1 is SGHAT, CDR2 FQNNGV, per germline.

This clone was observed once. The chain has TRBV7-2 and TRBJ1-4; D unresolved. There are 13 residues in the CDR3. V lost 5 bases and J lost 7, with 11 bases in between. Germline CDR1 is SGHTA and CDR2 is FQGNSA. The CDR3 is CASSRGYGEKLFF. DNA for the CDR3: TGTGCCAGCAGCCGAGGGTATGGTGAAAAACTGTTTTTT. The whole variable domain, filled in from reference TRBV7-2 and TRBJ1-4, reads GAGVSQSPSNKVTEKGKDVELRCDPISGHTALYWYRQSLGQGLEFLIYFQGNSAPDKSGLPSDRFSAERTGGSVSTLTIQRTQQEDSAVYLCASSRGYGEKLFFGSGTQLSVL.

This clone was counted between two and nine times. This chain connects TRBV4-3 to TRBJ1-2; D perhaps matches TRBD1 (5 bases). Trimming took 0 bases from V and 5 from J, leaving 13 bases between them. This CDR3 contains 15 residues. CDR1 is LGHNA and CDR2 is YSLEER in the germline V gene. This CDR3 reads CASSQEAQGGYGYTF. CDR3 DNA: TGCGCCAGCAGCCAAGAGGCCCAGGGAGGGTATGGCTACACCTTC.

A note on this clone: Distinct nucleotide sequences in the sample also encode this CDR3. The chain joins TRBV27 to TRBJ1-1; D is unclear. CDR3 length: 13 amino acids. V gave up 2 bases and J gave up 1 base, with 5 bases separating them. Germline V gives CDR1 MNHEY, CDR2 SMNVEV (reference sequence). The CDR3 sequence: CASSLGGNTEAFF. The CDR3 coding sequence is TGTGCCAGCAGTTTAGGAGGGAACACTGAAGCTTTCTTT.

The chain has TRBV11-2 and TRBJ2-1; TRBD2 aligns across 8 bases. V dropped 2 bases and J dropped 14; count of bases not matched to a gene: 17. The CDR3 has 16 residues. CDR1 and CDR2 from the germline V gene are SGHAT and FQNNGV. DNA for the CDR3: TGTGCCAGCAGCTTAAGTGGGTCAAGCGGGGGTGCAGGGAAGTTCTTC. Translation gives CASSLSGSSGGAGKFF.

Remarks on this clone: This sample also contains other DNA sequences that code for the same CDR3. The CDR3 DNA reads TGTGCCAGCAGCTCTCAGACTGTCTCCTACGAGCAGTACTTC. It yields the protein CASSSQTVSYEQYF. The chain carries TRBV7-2 and TRBJ2-5; no clear D gene. The DNA end lines up better with TRBJ2-7; the J call may be wrong. The CDR3 sequence is 14 residues long. Germline CDR1 SGHTA, CDR2 FQGNSA.

The chain uses TRBV4-2 and TRBJ2-5; D is undetermined. Deletions cut 0 bases from V and 5 bases from J, with 10 bases between. This CDR3 contains 14 residues. The germline V gene encodes CDR1 LGHNA and CDR2 YNFKEQ. CDR3: CASSQDRTFETQYF. The CDR3 DNA follows: TGTGCCAGCAGCCAAGATAGAACTTTTGAGACCCAGTACTTC.

This sequence joins TRBV9 and TRBJ2-3; D is unclear. The V end was cut by 1 base, the J end by 5 bases, with 8 bases between. Germline V lookup: CDR1 SGDLS, CDR2 YYNGEE. The CDR3 has 13 residues. CDR3 nucleotides: TGTGCCAGCAGCGTACCCGGTCGAGATACGCAGTATTTT. Protein: CASSVPGRDTQYF.

The gene calls are TRBV15 and TRBJ1-4; 7 positions agree with TRBD1. The J segment lost 0 bases and the V segment lost 3 bases, leaving 7 bases of the junction unmatched. CDR1 and CDR2 from the germline V gene are LNHNV and YYDKDF (reference sequence). The CDR3 is 17 residues long. The CDR3 coding sequence is TGTGCCACCAGCAGCGGCCGGGACAGTGCAACTAATGAAAAACTGTTTTTT. Translating gives CATSSGRDSATNEKLFF.

The chain joins TRBV15 to TRBJ1-3; 7 positions match TRBD1. Germline CDR1 reads LNHNV; CDR2 reads YYDKDF (reference sequence). The CDR3 loop spans 16 amino acids. J was trimmed by 2 bases and V by 2 bases; bases with no gene match: 6. Here the CDR3 reads CATSRSTGATGNTIYF. CDR3 nucleotides: TGTGCCACCAGCAGAAGCACAGGGGCGACTGGAAACACCATATATTTT. The variable domain in full, with the rest retrieved from reference TRBV15 and TRBJ1-3, is DAMVIQNPRYQVTQFGKPVTLSCSQTLNHNVMYWYQQKSSQAPKLLFHYYDKDFNNEADTPDNFQSRRPNTSFCFLDIRSPGLGDTAMYLCATSRSTGATGNTIYFGEGSWLTVV.

The chain uses TRBV7-6 and TRBJ2-7; 8 positions match TRBD1. Trimming took 5 bases from V and 3 from J; bases not matched to a gene: 6. Germline loops: CDR1 SGHVS, CDR2 FNYEAQ. The CDR3 contains 14 residues. The CDR3 is CASSLTDRGYEQYF. Written as DNA, the CDR3 is TGTGCCAGCAGCCTTACCGACAGGGGCTACGAGCAGTACTTC.

The J gene is TRBJ2-5, the V gene TRBV7-8; D possibly corresponds to TRBD1 (6 bases). Germline loops: CDR1 SGHVS, CDR2 FQNEAQ. The ends were cut back, 0 bases at V and 6 bases at J, with 17 bases in the middle. The CDR3 contains 16 residues. The CDR3 DNA reads as TGTGCCAGCAGCTTAGCGCAGGGGACCCTAACAAAGACCCAGTACTTC. As protein: CASSLAQGTLTKTQYF.

The chain couples TRBV27 to TRBJ1-5; perhaps TRBD1 as D (5 bases). V lost 6 bases and J 7 bases, leaving 13 bases between the germline ends. Per germline, CDR1 MNHEY and CDR2 SMNVEV (reference sequence). CDR3 length equals 13 residues. The CDR3 spells CASSPVQGQPQHF. Here the CDR3 DNA reads TGTGCCAGCAGCCCAGTTCAGGGACAGCCCCAGCATTTT.

The V gene is TRBV27, the J gene TRBJ2-1, with a possible D match to TRBD1 (6 bases). The germline V gene has CDR1 MNHEY and CDR2 SMNVEV (reference sequence). V lost 5 bases, J lost 4 bases, and 18 bases lay in between. The CDR3 has 16 amino acids. CDR3 region: CASSPAGGLVYNEQFF. CDR3 coding DNA: TGTGCCAGCAGTCCCGCTGGGGGCTTGGTTTACAATGAGCAGTTCTTC.

The chain employs TRBV11-2 and TRBJ2-1; 10 bases are shared with TRBD2. The length of the CDR3 is 15 residues. CDR1 is SGHAT, CDR2 FQNNGV, per germline. The ends lost 5 bases at V and 6 bases at J; junction bases unmatched: 7. CDR3 DNA: TGTGCCAGCAGCCTGAGCGGGGGGGCCTCCAATGAGCAGTTCTTC. Protein product: CASSLSGGASNEQFF.

The chain employs TRBV5-4 and TRBJ1-2, with 7 bases identical to TRBD1. Germline values: CDR1 SGHNT, CDR2 YYREEE (reference sequence). The CDR3 is 13 amino acids. Trimming at V came to 5 bases and at J to 5 bases, leaving 6 bases not matched to a gene. The CDR3 DNA follows: TGTGCCAGCAGTCAAACAGGGGATTATGGCTACACCTTC. Protein product: CASSQTGDYGYTF.

This chain links TRBV6-5 with TRBJ1-2, with 7 bases fitting TRBD1. Germline lookup yields CDR1 MNHEY and CDR2 SVGAGI. Trimming removed 4 bases from V and 7 bases from J; junction bases left unmatched: 6. CDR3 length: 13 residues. The CDR3 bases are TGTGCCAGCAGTTCGGGACAGCCTTTTGGCTACACCTTC. Translating it yields CASSSGQPFGYTF.

The rearrangement links TRBV6-5 to TRBJ1-1, with no clear D. The CDR3 extends over 14 amino acids. V gave up 2 bases and J gave up 4 bases, with 11 bases separating them. CDR1 and CDR2 from the germline V gene are MNHEY and SVGAGI. CDR3 amino acids: CASSYTRGTTEAFF. Here the CDR3 DNA reads TGTGCCAGCAGTTACACGCGGGGTACCACTGAAGCTTTCTTT.

In this sample, this clone turned up once. V and J are TRBV7-8 and TRBJ2-1; 9 nucleotides line up with TRBD2. CDR3 length equals 16 residues. V shed 1 base, J shed 7 bases, and the junction held 8 bases outside the gene matches. Germline V CDR1 and CDR2: SGHVS, FQNEAQ. CDR3 sequence: CASSLVAGVPLNEQFF. CDR3 sequence (DNA): TGTGCCAGCAGCTTAGTAGCGGGAGTTCCTTTGAATGAGCAGTTCTTC.